A single sample gave rise to the 16 T cell receptor beta chains below, sequenced in a study of molecular identifiers for immune sequencing clone quantification. TCRdb reprocessed the PCR reads with MiXCR, giving one entry per CDR3 protein. The sample lists 50,000 to 65,000 distinct CDR3 sequences; 25% were seen once. Sequencing was performed on naive CD8+ T cells from blood, with Jurkat cell RNA spiked in. Subset meaning: FACS-sorted CD8+CD4-CCR7+CD45RA+ naive T cells. The receptor source for this set is a human donor in good health. Some libraries in this study had Jurkat cell RNA spiked in.

At least ten counts were recorded for this clonotype. J is TRBJ2-7 and V is TRBV5-1; D may be TRBD1 or TRBD2 (5 bases each). The germline V gene encodes CDR1 SGHRS and CDR2 YFSETQ. Trimming removed 0 bases at V and 5 bases at J, with 12 bases between. This CDR3 region has 14 residues. CDR3 amino acids: CASSLGGAPHEQYF. As DNA, the CDR3 is TGCGCCAGCAGCTTGGGAGGGGCCCCCCACGAGCAGTACTTC. The entire variable domain, with the rest obtained from reference TRBV5-1 and TRBJ2-7, is as follows: KAGVTQTPRYLIKTRGQQVTLSCSPISGHRSVSWYQQTPGQGLQFLFEYFSETQRNKGNFPGRFSGRQFSNSRSEMNVSTLELGDSALYLCASSLGGAPHEQYFGPGTRLTVT.

This clonotype appeared a few times. J is TRBJ2-2 and V is TRBV20-1, with D possibly matching TRBD2 (6 bases). CDR3 length: 16 amino acids. The V gene's germline CDR1 is DFQATT and CDR2 SNEGSKA (reference sequence). The V gene lost 2 bases and the J gene lost 0 bases, with 13 bases spanning the gap. Here the CDR3 reads CSARPAREANTGELFF. Written as DNA, the CDR3 is TGCAGTGCTAGACCCGCAAGGGAGGCGAACACCGGGGAGCTGTTTTTT.

This clonotype is categorized as medium-sized. This chain connects TRBV5-1 to TRBJ1-5; no firm D call. The germline gives CDR1 SGHRS, CDR2 YFSETQ. This CDR3 has 13 residues. V was trimmed by 7 bases and J by 0 bases, leaving 8 bases between them. The CDR3 DNA follows: TGCGCCAGCTCCCCTTATAGCAATCAGCCCCAGCATTTT. It is translated as CASSPYSNQPQHF.

This clonotype has a count of ten or more. The chain uses TRBV20-1 and TRBJ1-1; the D gene is possibly TRBD1 (6 bases). V was clipped by 3 bases and J by 1 base, with 9 bases between them. In germline, CDR1 is DFQATT, CDR2 SNEGSKA (reference sequence). This CDR3 has 13 amino acids. CDR3 nucleotide sequence: TGCAGTGCTAGGGGGGCCGGGAACACTGAAGCTTTCTTT. Amino acid sequence: CSARGAGNTEAFF.

Comment on this clonotype: With a much larger clone just one base away, this may be a read error. This rearrangement joins TRBV30 to TRBJ2-1, with D possibly being TRBD1 (7 bases). V was pared by 8 bases and J by 5 bases, with 16 bases between. This CDR3 comprises 13 residues. Germline loops: CDR1 GTSNPN, CDR2 SVGIG (reference sequence). The CDR3 coding sequence is TGTGCCCGGGGGACAGTCACCAACAATGAGCAGTTCTTC. Translating it yields CARGTVTNNEQFF.

This clonotype was detected many times. The chain carries TRBV13 and TRBJ2-2; D ambiguous. Looked up from germline, CDR1 is PRHDT and CDR2 is FYEKMQ (reference sequence). This CDR3 contains 14 residues. V lost 2 bases, J lost 5 bases, and 9 bases lay in between. CDR3 amino acids: CASSLKWQTGELFF. In DNA form, the CDR3 reads TGTGCCAGCAGCTTAAAATGGCAGACCGGGGAGCTGTTTTTT.

Remarks on this clonotype: Since a much larger clone is just one base distant, this may be a read error. The chain is built from TRBV6-2 or TRBV6-3 and TRBJ1-1; no clear D gene. Germline assignment: CDR1 MNHEY and CDR2 SVGEGT. The CDR3 runs 13 residues. The CDR3 DNA sequence: TGTGGCAGCAGTTACTCGGTGAACACTGAAGCTTTCTTT. Amino acids: CGSSYSVNTEAFF.

At least ten counts were recorded for this clonotype. The genes are TRBV12-5 and TRBJ2-3; 9 nucleotides line up with TRBD1. The trim removed 1 base at V and 2 bases at J, leaving 4 bases unmatched. The CDR3 has 16 residues. Germline-derived CDR1 and CDR2 are LGHNT and FRNRAP. The CDR3 sequence: CASGLAQGADTDTQYF. CDR3 coding DNA: TGTGCTAGTGGTTTGGCACAGGGGGCCGACACAGATACGCAGTATTTT.

Comment on this clonotype: This may be a read error: a much more frequent sequence differs by one nucleotide. This chain joins TRBV4-3 and TRBJ2-1; D uncertain. Germline V CDR1 and CDR2: LGHNA, YSLEER. The CDR3 is made up of 14 amino acids. The DNA for the CDR3 is TGCGCCAGCAGCCAAAGCCCCGGGTACAATGGGCAGTTCTTC. Translated: CASSQSPGYNGQFF.

With regard to this clonotype: This may come from a read error, since a much larger clone is one base off. This rearrangement joins TRBV30 to TRBJ2-3; D may be TRBD2 (6 bases). Germline V lookup: CDR1 GTSNPN, CDR2 SVGIG (reference sequence). V was shortened by 4 bases and J by 6 bases, with 14 bases between the two germline ends. The CDR3 is 13 residues long. Here the CDR3 reads CAWNRRGPDTQYF. CDR3 sequence (DNA): TGTGCCTGGAATCGGAGGGGCCCCGATACGCAGTATTTT.

This clonotype was picked up many times. This rearrangement joins TRBV27 to TRBJ1-1; TRBD1 matches at 7 bases. J was trimmed by 3 bases and V by 5 bases; bases with no gene match: 6. CDR3 length equals 14 residues. Germline V CDR1 and CDR2: MNHEY, SMNVEV (reference sequence). The CDR3 spells CASSPRQGDTEAFF. DNA for the CDR3: TGTGCCAGCAGTCCACGACAGGGAGACACTGAAGCTTTCTTT.

Note on this clonotype: A single base separates this from a much larger clone, so it may be a read error. The genes are TRBV19 and TRBJ2-4; no definite D call. Germline V gives CDR1 LNHDA, CDR2 SQIVND (reference sequence). The CDR3 covers 14 residues. V lost 4 bases to trimming and J lost 0 bases, with 7 bases between them. The CDR3 here is CASSNGVAKNIQYF. The CDR3 DNA sequence: TGTGCCAGTAGTAACGGCGTAGCCAAAAACATTCAGTACTTC. The variable domain in full, with the rest retrieved from reference TRBV19 and TRBJ2-4, is DGGITQSPKYLFRKEGQNVTLSCEQNLNHDAMYWYRQDPGQGLRLIYYSQIVNDFQKGDIAEGYSVSREKKESFPLTVTSAQKNPTAFYLCASSNGVAKNIQYFGAGTRLSVL.

This clonotype came up many times. The chain combines TRBV29-1 with TRBJ1-4; no clear D gene. The V end was cut by 4 bases, the J end by 1 base, with 4 bases between. The CDR3 covers 12 residues. The germline CDR1 and CDR2 sequences are SQVTM and ANQGSEA. The CDR3 reads CSVVQTNEKLFF. As DNA, the CDR3 is TGCAGCGTTGTGCAAACTAATGAAAAACTGTTTTTT.

With regard to this clonotype: This could be a read error, since a much larger clone is one nucleotide away. V is TRBV6-2 or TRBV6-3 and J is TRBJ2-3; TRBD1 matches at 10 bases. CDR1 is MNHEY and CDR2 is SVGEGT in the germline V gene. The CDR3 runs 17 residues. In DNA form, the CDR3 reads TGTGCCAGCAGTTACTCGATGGACAGGGGGAACACAGGTACGCAGTATTTT. Translation: CASSYSMDRGNTGTQYF.

This clonotype has at least ten counts. This chain connects TRBV13 to TRBJ2-3, with no clear D. Trimming cost V 8 bases and J 2 bases, with 8 bases left between them. The CDR3 covers 12 residues. Germline V gene lookup returns CDR1 PRHDT and CDR2 FYEKMQ (reference sequence). CDR3 amino acids: CASAMFTDTQYF. CDR3 sequence (DNA): TGTGCCAGCGCTATGTTCACAGATACGCAGTATTTT.

V and J are TRBV20-1 and TRBJ1-1; 7 bases match TRBD1. This CDR3 spans 15 amino acids. The trim removed 0 bases at V and 6 bases at J, leaving 10 bases unmatched. In germline, CDR1 is DFQATT, CDR2 SNEGSKA (reference sequence). DNA of the CDR3: TGCAGTGCTAGAGATCAGGGGACAGCGGACCCTGAAGCTTTCTTT. Residues: CSARDQGTADPEAFF.